The 21 T cell receptor beta chains given below trace back to one sample, sequenced in a study of cytomegalovirus exposure and HLA in healthy donors. Researchers ran the PCR with 60 Vbeta and 13 Jbeta primers. Clones were read by immunoSEQ multiplex PCR, and TCRdb kept only the in-frame ones, dropping some. The repertoire holds around 200,000 clones, with 80% to 85% as singletons. The sequenced sample was PBMCs. Receptor source: a woman aged 18-29 years in good health and CMV-seronegative.

The chain uses TRBV6-5 and TRBJ2-3; 7 nucleotides agree with TRBD2. V was pared by 6 bases and J by 1 base, with 7 bases of the junction left unmatched. This CDR3 contains 15 residues. CDR1 and CDR2 (germline): MNHEY, SVGAGI. CDR3 nucleotide sequence: TGTGCCAGCAGCTTTGGGGGGGGTGGCACAGATACGCAGTATTTT. This sequence encodes CASSFGGGGTDTQYF.

The V call is TRBV27, the J call TRBJ2-7, with D perhaps matching TRBD1 (5 bases). The CDR3 is made up of 13 amino acids. With 5 bases removed from V and 5 bases from J, the gap between germline ends came to 13 bases. Germline CDR1 and CDR2: MNHEY and SMNVEV (reference sequence). The CDR3 loop is CASSPRVRNEQYF. The CDR3 DNA follows: TGTGCCAGCAGTCCCAGGGTTAGGAACGAGCAGTACTTC.

The V call is TRBV27, the J call TRBJ2-7; maybe TRBD2 (6 bases). Germline lookup yields CDR1 MNHEY and CDR2 SMNVEV (reference sequence). Trimming took off 8 bases at V and 3 bases at J, with 20 bases between the two ends. CDR3 length equals 15 residues. The CDR3 sequence: CASRPRGTVGYEQYF. The CDR3 DNA reads as TGTGCCAGCCGCCCCCGGGGGACCGTGGGCTACGAGCAGTACTTC.

The V and J genes are TRBV19 and TRBJ2-1; 9 bases agree with TRBD2. Looked up from germline, CDR1 is LNHDA and CDR2 is SQIVND (reference sequence). The CDR3 covers 19 residues. Losses at the gene ends were 4 bases for V and 8 bases for J; bases not matched to a gene: 21. The CDR3 here is CASSKKAPLLAGNSDEQFF. The CDR3 nucleotides are TGTGCCAGTAGTAAGAAGGCGCCCCTACTAGCGGGCAATAGCGATGAGCAGTTCTTC.

In the case of this clone: One end of the junction does not line up with germline, which may come from a read error. The chain has TRBV7-9 and TRBJ2-7; a weak D match, TRBD2 (5 bases). The CDR3 is 12 residues long. CDR1 is SEHNR, CDR2 FQNEAQ, per germline (reference sequence). CDR3 sequence: CSSTGVAYEQYF. In DNA, the CDR3 is TGTTCCAGCACCGGGGTTGCCTACGAGCAGTACTTC.

The chain recombines TRBV10-3 with TRBJ1-1; D is possibly TRBD1 (5 bases). The V and J ends lost 10 bases and 5 bases respectively, with 17 bases between them. CDR3 length: 13 amino acids. Germline V gene data show CDR1 as ENHRY and CDR2 as SYGVKD. Here the CDR3 DNA reads TGTGCCAGCCAGGTGGGGCAGAAGACTGAAGCTTTCTTT. It specifies CASQVGQKTEAFF.

In DNA form, the CDR3 reads TGTGCCAGCAGCTTGACGGGGGGGGCGGAGACCCAGTACTTC. It translates to CASSLTGGAETQYF. J is TRBJ2-5 and V is TRBV5-4; 8 nucleotides line up with TRBD2. Germline V CDR1 and CDR2: SGHNT, YYREEE (reference sequence). This CDR3 spans 14 amino acids. Trimming removed 1 base from V and 5 bases from J; junction bases left unmatched: 4.

This chain links TRBV7-2 with TRBJ2-1; D uncertain. V shed 4 bases and J shed 6 bases, with 13 bases lying between them. CDR3 length: 14 amino acids. CDR1 SGHTA and CDR2 FQGNSA come from the germline V gene. CDR3 sequence reads: CASSSPRWANEQFF. The CDR3 DNA is TGTGCCAGCAGCTCCCCTCGGTGGGCCAATGAGCAGTTCTTC.

This rearrangement joins TRBV1 to TRBJ1-2. TRBV1 represents a pseudogene. The CDR3 runs to 12 residues. For the CDR3, the DNA is TGCACCAGCAGCCGGAGGGTTAAGGGCTACACCTTC. It encodes CTSSRRVKGYTF.

V usage is TRBV5-8 and J usage is TRBJ2-3; 14 bases match TRBD2. CDR1 is SGHTS, CDR2 YDEGEE, per germline. With 4 bases clipped from V and 4 bases from J, the junction kept 5 bases outside the gene matches. The CDR3 is 16 residues long. CDR3 in DNA: TGTGCCAGCAGCCCTGGGACTAGCGGGAGTGCAGATACGCAGTATTTT. Translating gives CASSPGTSGSADTQYF.

This clone occurred a few times. V and J are TRBV27 and TRBJ2-2; 7 bases are a match to TRBD2. The ends lost 2 bases at V and 1 base at J; junction bases unmatched: 7. The germline V gene has CDR1 MNHEY and CDR2 SMNVEV (reference sequence). The CDR3 sequence is 17 residues long. The CDR3 protein is CASSLTPPSGNTGELFF. DNA of the CDR3: TGTGCCAGCAGTTTAACCCCCCCTAGCGGGAACACCGGGGAGCTGTTTTTT.

The V gene is TRBV7-9, the J gene TRBJ2-1, with 11 bases lining up with TRBD1. The V and J ends lost 5 bases and 8 bases, in that order; junction bases with no gene match: 8. Germline CDR1 is SEHNR and CDR2 is FQNEAQ (reference sequence). The CDR3 runs to 15 residues. Here the CDR3 DNA reads TGTGCCAGCAGCCCCGGGACAGGGGGTTTGGATGAGCAGTTCTTC. Its translation: CASSPGTGGLDEQFF.

This chain links TRBV5-1 with TRBJ1-1, with 9 bases aligning to TRBD1. Trimming took 0 bases from V and 4 from J; bases not matched to a gene: 4. The CDR3 has 15 amino acids. Germline values: CDR1 SGHRS, CDR2 YFSETQ. The CDR3 sequence: CASSLGDREITEAFF. The CDR3 DNA follows: TGCGCCAGCAGCTTGGGGGACAGGGAAATCACTGAAGCTTTCTTT.

The V call is TRBV12-5, the J call TRBJ1-1; a possible D gene is TRBD1 (6 bases). The CDR3 length is 16 residues. V lost 2 bases and J 1 base, leaving 14 bases between the germline ends. The germline gives CDR1 LGHNT, CDR2 FRNRAP. CDR3 in DNA: TGTGCTAGTGGTTTGCTGATGGGGGCCGGGAACACTGAAGCTTTCTTT. As protein: CASGLLMGAGNTEAFF.

Concerning this clone: At the DNA level, this CDR3 is encoded by other sequences in the same sample as well. The chain is built from TRBV6-5 and TRBJ2-7, with D unresolved. Germline V CDR1 and CDR2: MNHEY, SVGAGI. CDR3 length: 13 residues. Trimming took off 0 bases at V and 2 bases at J, with 5 bases between the two ends. Here the CDR3 reads CASSYSRTYEQYF. Written as DNA, the CDR3 is TGTGCCAGCAGTTACTCGCGAACCTACGAGCAGTACTTC.

The rearrangement uses TRBV7-9 and TRBJ2-3, with unresolved D. The CDR3 covers 12 residues. Germline CDR1 and CDR2: SEHNR and FQNEAQ (reference sequence). V gave up 5 bases and J gave up 6 bases, with 9 bases separating them. In DNA form, the CDR3 reads TGTGCCAGCAGCCCCCGGGTGGATACGCAGTATTTT. The encoded protein is CASSPRVDTQYF. The variable domain in full, completed from reference TRBV7-9 and TRBJ2-3, reads DTGVSQNPRHKITKRGQNVTFRCDPISEHNRLYWYRQTLGQGPEFLTYFQNEAQLEKSRLLSDRFSAERPKGSFSTLEIQRTEQGDSAMYLCASSPRVDTQYFGPGTRLTVL.

V is TRBV5-1 and J is TRBJ2-2; TRBD1 agrees at 9 bases. J lost 5 bases, V lost 0 bases, and 8 bases had no gene match. This CDR3 spans 17 amino acids. Looked up from germline, CDR1 is SGHRS and CDR2 is YFSETQ. CDR3 nucleotides: TGCGCCAGCAGCTTGGCCTGGACAGGGGTTTCGACCGGGGAGCTGTTTTTT. Its protein product is CASSLAWTGVSTGELFF.

As to this clone: One junction end does not reproduce the germline sequence, and a read error may be involved. V gene TRBV5-5 combines with J gene TRBJ1-5; D gene unclear. In germline, CDR1 is SGHKS, CDR2 YYEKEE (reference sequence). The CDR3 consists of 12 residues. CDR3 bases: TGTGCCAGCAGCGTCGACGCCCAGCCCCAGCGTTTT. It codes for CASSVDAQPQRF.

V usage is TRBV5-1 and J usage is TRBJ2-1; 11 positions agree with TRBD2. The CDR3 is 20 residues long. Germline V gene sequence: CDR1 SGHRS, CDR2 YFSETQ. Trimming cost V 0 bases and J 0 bases; bases outside gene matches: 11. This CDR3 reads CASSLGLAGGPPSSYNEQFF. The CDR3 bases are TGCGCCAGCAGCTTGGGGTTAGCGGGGGGGCCTCCTAGCTCCTACAATGAGCAGTTCTTC.

This chain connects TRBV5-1 to TRBJ1-3, with 7 bases aligning to TRBD1. Per germline, CDR1 SGHRS and CDR2 YFSETQ. The V segment lost 4 bases and the J segment 0 bases; nucleotides outside the gene matches: 7. The CDR3 covers 16 residues. The CDR3 coding sequence is TGCGCCAGCAGCCCAAGGACAGGCGTCTCTGGAAACACCATATATTTT. The encoded protein is CASSPRTGVSGNTIYF.

V and J are TRBV5-1 and TRBJ2-7; tentative D call: TRBD2 (6 bases). CDR3 length: 14 amino acids. Looked up from germline, CDR1 is SGHRS and CDR2 is YFSETQ. Trimming removed 3 bases at V and 0 bases at J, with 10 bases between. In DNA, the CDR3 is TGCGCCAGCAGCTCGGACTACCACTCCTACGAGCAGTACTTC. This encodes CASSSDYHSYEQYF.